A single sample is the source of the 32 T cell receptor beta chains below, sequenced in a study of Ad26.COV2.S vaccination and SARS-CoV-2 variants (dated by TCRdb to about 2021). The treatment or condition label for this specimen denotes: roughly 20 received Ad26.COV2.S at low or high dose, single or two shots; about 5 received placebo; per-sample allocation not given. For vaccine and placebo recipients, the sequenced repertoires came from samples collected on day 63 after the first injection. The library was prepared using the immunoSEQ multiplex PCR assay. TCRdb carries this immuneACCESS record with in-frame sequences only. Its versions omit some clonotypes, under half of them owing to an unresolved V gene in the studies checked, with the rest unexplained. In this sample the table shows around 300,000 clones, 86% of which occur a single time. Of the sample, approximately 11% falls within the top ten clones.

The sample here was peripheral blood, taken in a trial of Ad26.COV2.S vaccine versus placebo. The receptor source for this set is a person between 18 and 60 years old who received the Ad26.COV2.S COVID-19 vaccine or a placebo.

V and J are TRBV7-2 and TRBJ1-6; D unclear. There are 13 residues in the CDR3. Trimming took 3 bases from V and 10 from J, leaving 10 bases between them. Germline V gene data show CDR1 as SGHTA and CDR2 as FQGNSA. The CDR3 protein is CASSFPPSSPLHF. In DNA, the CDR3 is TGTGCCAGCAGCTTCCCCCCCTCCTCACCCCTCCACTTT.

This rearrangement joins TRBV9 to TRBJ2-7, with D tentatively TRBD1 or TRBD2 (6 bases each). V was pared by 3 bases and J by 5 bases, with 18 bases between. The germline gives CDR1 SGDLS, CDR2 YYNGEE. The CDR3 extends over 15 amino acids. The DNA of the CDR3 is TGTGCCAGCAGCGCGGCTGGGGGGCAGGGAAACGAGCAGTACTTC. Its protein product is CASSAAGGQGNEQYF.

This chain joins TRBV3-1 (or the pseudogene TRBV3-2) and TRBJ1-2; D unclear. The length of the CDR3 is 10 residues. Germline CDR1 is LGHDT and CDR2 is YNNKEL (reference sequence). Trimming shortened V by 6 bases and J by 8 bases, and 7 bases separated the two germline ends. CDR3 in DNA: TGTGCCAGCAGTCTACTGGGCTACACCTTC. Its translation: CASSLLGYTF.

The chain joins TRBV9 to TRBJ1-2; no firm D call. Germline CDR1 and CDR2: SGDLS and YYNGEE. This CDR3 comprises 17 residues. Trimming left V 1 base short and J 5 bases short, with 21 bases between. CDR3 in DNA: TGTGCCAGCAGCGTAAGCAGTACCTCCTCGGCGATATATGGCTACACCTTC. It is translated as CASSVSSTSSAIYGYTF.

The rearrangement uses TRBV10-3 and TRBJ2-7, with TRBD2 matching over 11 bases. CDR1 and CDR2 from the germline V gene are ENHRY and SYGVKD. There are 16 residues in the CDR3. V shed 0 bases and J 6 bases; nucleotides not matched to a gene: 7. The CDR3 nucleotides are TGTGCCATCAGTGAGTCGGGGCTAGCGGGGGGCGGCGAGCAGTACTTC. This gives the protein CAISESGLAGGGEQYF.

The chain is built from TRBV3-1 (or the pseudogene TRBV3-2) and TRBJ2-7; TRBD2 matches at 7 bases. Germline V gene sequence: CDR1 LGHDT, CDR2 YNNKEL (reference sequence). The CDR3 runs 15 residues. V shed 0 bases, J shed 3 bases, and the junction held 5 bases outside the gene matches. The CDR3 region has the DNA TGTGCCAGCAGCCAAGAGGGAGCGGGACGCTACGAGCAGTACTTC. Protein sequence: CASSQEGAGRYEQYF.

This clone appeared a single time. The CDR3 is CASSSLREPYGYTF. The DNA for the CDR3 is TGTGCCAGCAGTTCTCTGAGGGAACCCTATGGCTACACCTTC. This chain joins TRBV28 and TRBJ1-2; D unresolved. The germline V gene has CDR1 MDHEN and CDR2 SYDVKM. CDR3 length equals 14 residues. V shed 4 bases and J shed 4 bases, with 13 bases lying between them.

The chain joins TRBV4-3 to TRBJ2-2, with D possibly being TRBD2 (6 bases). Between the trimmed V and J ends, which lost 0 bases and 4 bases, there was a span of 15 bases. This CDR3 has 17 residues. CDR1 LGHNA and CDR2 YSLEER come from the germline V gene. DNA for the CDR3: TGCGCCAGCAGCCAAGAACGGGCGCGGGAAGCCACCGGGGAGCTGTTTTTT. Its translation is CASSQERAREATGELFF.

This clone was observed a few times. This chain connects TRBV6-6 to TRBJ1-1; TRBD1 is a possible D gene (6 bases). This CDR3 is built from 13 residues. The V and J ends lost 2 bases and 8 bases respectively, with 12 bases between them. Germline assignment: CDR1 MNHNY and CDR2 SVGAGI (reference sequence). This CDR3 is CASSYETGTEAFF. The DNA of the CDR3 is TGTGCCAGCAGTTACGAAACAGGGACCGAAGCTTTCTTT.

The gene calls are TRBV28 and TRBJ1-5; no clear D gene. This CDR3 contains 12 residues. V dropped 5 bases and J dropped 3 bases, with 5 bases sitting between them. Germline lookup yields CDR1 MDHEN and CDR2 SYDVKM. The CDR3 protein is CASSNPNQPQHF. CDR3 DNA sequence: TGTGCCAGCAGTAATCCCAATCAGCCCCAGCATTTT. The full variable domain, its missing parts supplied by reference TRBV28 and TRBJ1-5, is DVKVTQSSRYLVKRTGEKVFLECVQDMDHENMFWYRQDPGLGLRLIYFSYDVKMKEKGDIPEGYSVSREKKERFSLILESASTNQTSMYLCASSNPNQPQHFGDGTRLSIL.

This clone is labeled as large. The rearrangement links TRBV11-1 to TRBJ2-7, with D maybe TRBD2 (5 bases). V lost 5 bases and J 2 bases, leaving 13 bases between the germline ends. The CDR3 covers 14 residues. Germline CDR1 is SGHAT and CDR2 is FQDESV (reference sequence). This CDR3 reads CASSPGSGAYEQYF. As DNA, the CDR3 is TGTGCCAGCAGCCCTGGGAGCGGAGCCTACGAGCAGTACTTC. The full variable domain, in which reference TRBV11-1 and TRBJ2-7 provide the parts outside the CDR3, is EAEVAQSPRYKITEKSQAVAFWCDPISGHATLYWYRQILGQGPELLVQFQDESVVDDSQLPKDRFSAERLKGVDSTLKIQPAELGDSAMYLCASSPGSGAYEQYFGPGTRLTVT.

The chain has TRBV7-9 and TRBJ2-5; the D gene is possibly TRBD2 (6 bases). The CDR3 totals 15 residues. Trimming shortened V by 0 bases and J by 1 base, and 9 bases separated the two germline ends. CDR1 is SEHNR and CDR2 is FQNEAQ in the germline V gene (reference sequence). CDR3 DNA: TGTGCCAGCAGCTTAGCCGGGGGTATCCAAGAGACCCAGTACTTC. This translates into CASSLAGGIQETQYF.

The chain combines TRBV11-2 with TRBJ2-1; 7 nucleotides line up with TRBD1. In germline, CDR1 is SGHAT, CDR2 FQNNGV. The ends lost 1 base at V and 1 base at J; junction bases unmatched: 13. This CDR3 has 19 amino acids. The CDR3 protein is CASSLVRGRQGKSYNEQFF. The CDR3 region has the DNA TGTGCCAGCAGCTTAGTAAGGGGGAGACAGGGTAAATCCTACAATGAGCAGTTCTTC.

The count of this clone is one. This chain links TRBV13 with TRBJ1-2; 8 nucleotides agree with TRBD1. Germline-derived CDR1 and CDR2 are PRHDT and FYEKMQ (reference sequence). V dropped 5 bases and J dropped 2; count of bases not matched to a gene: 10. The length of the CDR3 is 16 residues. The CDR3 loop reads CASSPGQGAVNYGYTF. In DNA, the CDR3 is TGTGCCAGCAGCCCCGGGCAGGGGGCGGTGAACTATGGCTACACCTTC.

This clone was seen many times. The rearrangement uses TRBV6-5 and TRBJ1-5; unclear D gene. In germline, CDR1 is MNHEY, CDR2 SVGAGI. V lost 2 bases and J lost 7, with 15 bases in between. This CDR3 has 15 amino acids. CDR3 amino acids: CASSYRAGAGQPQHF. The CDR3 DNA sequence: TGTGCCAGCAGTTACCGGGCCGGCGCGGGACAGCCCCAGCATTTT.

The genes are TRBV5-1 and TRBJ2-5; 9 bases map to TRBD2. The CDR3 loop spans 15 amino acids. In germline, CDR1 is SGHRS, CDR2 YFSETQ. With 4 bases clipped from V and 5 bases from J, the junction kept 9 bases outside the gene matches. CDR3 bases: TGCGCCAGCAGCGGCCCCGCGGGGGGGCGGGAGACCCAGTACTTC. Its translation: CASSGPAGGRETQYF. Variable domain in full (rest from reference TRBV5-1 and TRBJ2-5): KAGVTQTPRYLIKTRGQQVTLSCSPISGHRSVSWYQQTPGQGLQFLFEYFSETQRNKGNFPGRFSGRQFSNSRSEMNVSTLELGDSALYLCASSGPAGGRETQYFGPGTRLLVL.

The chain uses TRBV5-1 and TRBJ2-1, with 8 bases aligning to TRBD1. This CDR3 spans 16 amino acids. Germline V gene sequence: CDR1 SGHRS, CDR2 YFSETQ. Trimming cost V 2 bases and J 8 bases; bases outside gene matches: 12. The CDR3 region is CASSLRPDRVSYEQFF. CDR3 nucleotides: TGCGCCAGCAGCTTACGGCCGGACAGGGTTTCCTATGAGCAGTTCTTC.

This chain connects TRBV5-1 to TRBJ1-1; 8 nucleotides line up with TRBD1. From germline, CDR1 is SGHRS and CDR2 YFSETQ. The length of the CDR3 is 14 residues. Trimming cost V 4 bases and J 1 base; bases outside gene matches: 3. CDR3 sequence reads: CASSPDRENTEAFF. The CDR3 bases are TGCGCCAGCAGCCCGGACAGGGAGAACACTGAAGCTTTCTTT. Supplemented by reference TRBV5-1 and TRBJ1-1, the full variable domain reads KAGVTQTPRYLIKTRGQQVTLSCSPISGHRSVSWYQQTPGQGLQFLFEYFSETQRNKGNFPGRFSGRQFSNSRSEMNVSTLELGDSALYLCASSPDRENTEAFFGQGTRLTVV.

The rearrangement uses TRBV4-2 and TRBJ1-2; no firm D call. This CDR3 comprises 13 residues. Trimming took off 3 bases at V and 4 bases at J, with 9 bases between the two ends. Germline CDR1 and CDR2: LGHNA and YNFKEQ. The CDR3 is CASSHDRAYGYTF. The CDR3 DNA follows: TGTGCCAGCAGCCATGATCGGGCCTATGGCTACACCTTC.

V is TRBV4-2 and J is TRBJ1-2, with D perhaps TRBD1 (5 bases). Trimming removed 1 base at V and 7 bases at J, with 16 bases between. CDR1 is LGHNA and CDR2 is YNFKEQ in the germline V gene. The CDR3 is 15 residues long. The CDR3 coding sequence is TGTGCCAGCAGCCAAGGCCCCTCGAGGGACGGTGGCTACACCTTC. Translated, it gives CASSQGPSRDGGYTF.

In DNA, the CDR3 is TGTGCCAGCAGCAAACTCATCGGAGGGGACGAGCAGTACTTC. This encodes CASSKLIGGDEQYF. This chain joins TRBV28 and TRBJ2-7; tentatively, D is TRBD2 (6 bases). Germline CDR1 and CDR2: MDHEN and SYDVKM. The V gene lost 6 bases and the J gene lost 5 bases, with 17 bases spanning the gap. CDR3 length: 14 residues. Full variable domain (remainder filled in from reference TRBV28 and TRBJ2-7): DVKVTQSSRYLVKRTGEKVFLECVQDMDHENMFWYRQDPGLGLRLIYFSYDVKMKEKGDIPEGYSVSREKKERFSLILESASTNQTSMYLCASSKLIGGDEQYFGPGTRLTVT.

The table lists this clone with a few counts. The V and J genes are TRBV6-5 and TRBJ2-2; D possibly uses TRBD1 or TRBD2 (5 bases each). This CDR3 comprises 13 residues. Germline V gene lookup returns CDR1 MNHEY and CDR2 SVGAGI. The V and J ends lost 6 bases and 6 bases respectively, with 11 bases between them. CDR3 DNA sequence: TGTGCCAGCAGGATCTTGGGGGCCGGGGAGCTGTTTTTT. Its protein product is CASRILGAGELFF.

This clone came up a few times. The rearrangement joins TRBV6-6 to TRBJ1-2, with TRBD1 as a possible D gene (6 bases). Trimming removed 8 bases at V and 0 bases at J, with 10 bases between. The CDR3 sequence is 13 residues long. The germline V gene has CDR1 MNHNY and CDR2 SVGAGI (reference sequence). In DNA form, the CDR3 reads TGTGCCAGCCGACAGGAAGCTAACTATGGCTACACCTTC. This gives the protein CASRQEANYGYTF.

This sequence joins TRBV6-4 and TRBJ1-1, with TRBD1 identical over 7 bases. Trimming cost V 4 bases and J 4 bases; bases outside gene matches: 3. This CDR3 is 13 amino acids long. Germline V gives CDR1 MRHNA, CDR2 SNTAGT. CDR3 sequence: CASSATGSTEAFF. CDR3 in DNA: TGTGCCAGCAGTGCGACAGGGAGCACTGAAGCTTTCTTT.

The V and J genes are TRBV24-1 and TRBJ1-5; TRBD1 matches at 9 bases. This CDR3 has 16 amino acids. The germline V gene has CDR1 KGHDR and CDR2 SFDVKD. V lost 3 bases to trimming and J lost 6 bases; unmatched junction nucleotides: 8. The CDR3 sequence: CATSDRTGTGLQPQHF. The CDR3, as DNA: TGTGCCACCAGTGATCGAACCGGGACAGGGCTTCAGCCCCAGCATTTT.

The rearrangement uses TRBV14 and TRBJ1-3; D not resolved. CDR1 is SGHDN and CDR2 is FVKESK in the germline V gene. The CDR3 has 15 residues. V was clipped by 8 bases and J by 4 bases, with 18 bases between them. The CDR3 sequence: CASAHFFGPGNTIYF. The CDR3 nucleotides read TGTGCCAGCGCTCACTTTTTCGGTCCCGGAAACACCATATATTTT.

The chain combines TRBV28 with TRBJ1-2, with TRBD1 matching 8 bases. Germline CDR1 reads MDHEN; CDR2 reads SYDVKM. The CDR3 runs to 15 residues. The V gene end was trimmed by 6 bases and the J gene end by 5 bases; junction bases not matched to a gene: 11. The CDR3 loop is CASRQTGARIYGYTF. In DNA form, the CDR3 reads TGTGCCAGCAGACAGACAGGGGCCCGTATTTATGGCTACACCTTC.

The chain couples TRBV9 to TRBJ2-3; D not resolved. Germline V gene data show CDR1 as SGDLS and CDR2 as YYNGEE. Trimming stripped 0 bases from V and 1 base from J, with 6 bases between. This CDR3 is built from 14 residues. In nucleotides, the CDR3 is TGTGCCAGCAGCGTAGCTAGTGGCACAGATACGCAGTATTTT. This codes for CASSVASGTDTQYF. Full variable domain (rest looked up from reference TRBV9 and TRBJ2-3): DSGVTQTPKHLITATGQRVTLRCSPRSGDLSVYWYQQSLDQGLQFLIQYYNGEERAKGNILERFSAQQFPDLHSELNLSSLELGDSALYFCASSVASGTDTQYFGPGTRLTVL.

In its sample, this clone was seen once. The chain recombines TRBV7-2 with TRBJ2-7, with no clear D. This CDR3 has 14 residues. Germline-derived CDR1 and CDR2 are SGHTA and FQGNSA. Trimming shortened V by 0 bases and J by 3 bases, and 9 bases separated the two germline ends. The CDR3 DNA reads TGTGCCAGCAGCTTAGCGGGCATTAACTACGAGCAGTACTTC. Its translation is CASSLAGINYEQYF. The full variable domain, rest sourced from reference TRBV7-2 and TRBJ2-7, is GAGVSQSPSNKVTEKGKDVELRCDPISGHTALYWYRQSLGQGLEFLIYFQGNSAPDKSGLPSDRFSAERTGGSVSTLTIQRTQQEDSAVYLCASSLAGINYEQYFGPGTRLTVT.

CDR3 nucleotide sequence: TGTGCCAGCAGCGGACTAGCGGGAGAGACCCAGTACTTC. Translating gives CASSGLAGETQYF. The chain is built from TRBV7-9 and TRBJ2-5; 11 nucleotides line up with TRBD2. The CDR3 sequence is 13 residues long. The germline CDR1 and CDR2 sequences are SEHNR and FQNEAQ (reference sequence). V shed 5 bases, J shed 4 bases, and the junction held 0 bases outside the gene matches.

The rearrangement joins TRBV4-2 to TRBJ1-1, with a possible D match to TRBD1 (6 bases). The V and J ends lost 4 bases and 0 bases respectively, with 33 bases between them. This CDR3 contains 22 residues. Germline values: CDR1 LGHNA, CDR2 YNFKEQ. CDR3 sequence: CASSLYRGPYRDRRLMNTEAFF. CDR3 nucleotides: TGTGCCAGCAGCCTATACCGCGGCCCCTACAGGGATCGCCGATTGATGAACACTGAAGCTTTCTTT.

The chain combines TRBV3-1 (or the pseudogene TRBV3-2) with TRBJ2-7; D might be TRBD1 (6 bases). The length of the CDR3 is 16 residues. CDR1 and CDR2 (germline): LGHDT, YNNKEL (reference sequence). The ends were cut back, 0 bases at V and 6 bases at J, with 18 bases in the middle. In DNA form, the CDR3 reads TGTGCCAGCAGCCAAGACAGGGGAATCACTACGGGCGAGCAGTACTTC. This encodes CASSQDRGITTGEQYF.